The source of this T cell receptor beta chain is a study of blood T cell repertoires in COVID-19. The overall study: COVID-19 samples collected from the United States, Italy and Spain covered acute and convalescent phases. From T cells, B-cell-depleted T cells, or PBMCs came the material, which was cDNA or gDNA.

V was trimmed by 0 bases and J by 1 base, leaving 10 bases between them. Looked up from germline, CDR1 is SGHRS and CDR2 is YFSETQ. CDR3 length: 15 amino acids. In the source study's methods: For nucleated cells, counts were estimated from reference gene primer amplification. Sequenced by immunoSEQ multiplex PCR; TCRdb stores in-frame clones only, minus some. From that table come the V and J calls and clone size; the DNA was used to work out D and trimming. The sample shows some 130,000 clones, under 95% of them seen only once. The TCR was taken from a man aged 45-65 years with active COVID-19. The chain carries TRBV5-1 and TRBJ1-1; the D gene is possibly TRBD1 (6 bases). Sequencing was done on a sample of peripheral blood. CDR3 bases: TGCGCCAGCAGCTTGGCCTTGACAGGGAACACTGAAGCTTTCTTT. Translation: CASSLALTGNTEAFF.